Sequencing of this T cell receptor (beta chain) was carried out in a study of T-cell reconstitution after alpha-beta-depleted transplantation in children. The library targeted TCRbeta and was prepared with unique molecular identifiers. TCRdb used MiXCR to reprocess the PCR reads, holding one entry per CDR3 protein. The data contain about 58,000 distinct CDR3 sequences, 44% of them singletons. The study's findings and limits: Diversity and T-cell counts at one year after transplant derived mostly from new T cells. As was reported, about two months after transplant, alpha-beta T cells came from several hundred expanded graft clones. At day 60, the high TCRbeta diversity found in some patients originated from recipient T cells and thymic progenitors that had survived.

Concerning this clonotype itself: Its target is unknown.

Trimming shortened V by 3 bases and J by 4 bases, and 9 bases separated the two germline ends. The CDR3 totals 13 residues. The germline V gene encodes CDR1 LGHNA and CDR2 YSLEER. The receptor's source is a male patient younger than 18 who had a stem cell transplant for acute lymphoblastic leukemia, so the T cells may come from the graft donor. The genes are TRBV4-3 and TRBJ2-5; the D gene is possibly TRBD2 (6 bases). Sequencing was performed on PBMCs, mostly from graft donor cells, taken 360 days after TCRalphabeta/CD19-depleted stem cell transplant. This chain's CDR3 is CASSQIGGETQYF. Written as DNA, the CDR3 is TGCGCCAGCAGCCAGATCGGGGGAGAGACCCAGTACTTC.